This TCR beta chain emerged from a study of cytomegalovirus exposure and HLA in healthy donors. Unmatched junction bases numbered 8, after V lost 5 bases and J lost 7 bases. CDR1 is SGHRS, CDR2 YFSETQ, per germline. This CDR3 comprises 13 residues. With respect to this clone: Its target is not known.

Both 60 Vbeta primers and 13 Jbeta primers went into the PCR. Libraries were prepared by immunoSEQ multiplex PCR; TCRdb keeps only in-frame clonotypes and omits some of them. The repertoire includes 60,000 to 75,000 clones, more than 65% of them detected once, and less than 3.5% sits in the top ten. Though nominally healthy at sampling, donors likely had unrecorded immune exposures. The study's findings and limits: In an earlier analysis, most TCR beta V segments were productive about 87% or about 30% of the time. DRB1 showed the most TCR associations and HLA-C the fewest in a later analysis, as rates varied by HLA locus. With further analysis later on, most CMV-associated TCR beta chains appeared HLA-restricted.

This clonotype was obtained from a woman between 25 and 40 years old in good health and CMV-seronegative. The source material was PBMCs. This chain joins TRBV5-1 and TRBJ2-5; 7 nucleotides match TRBD2. The CDR3 nucleotides are TGCGCCAGCAGACCGTCGGGGGAGGGGACCCAGTACTTC. Translation: CASRPSGEGTQYF.